The T cell receptor beta chain under discussion was sequenced for a study of blood T cell repertoires in COVID-19. Turning to the study itself: Acute and convalescent COVID-19 samples came from the United States, Italy and Spain. The cDNA or gDNA used as material had been derived from T cells, B-cell-depleted T cells, or PBMCs.

Methods used by the authors: Amplified reference gene primers provided the basis for estimating nucleated cell counts. The assay was immunoSEQ multiplex PCR, and TCRdb's table has in-frame clones only and misses some. D and trimming were read from the DNA, whereas the V and J calls and clone size are those reported in that table. This table has about 45,000 clones, about 90% appearing once. V shed 5 bases, J shed 10 bases, and the junction held 14 bases outside the gene matches. The CDR3 has 14 amino acids. Germline V CDR1 and CDR2: SQVTM, ANQGSEA. Source material: peripheral blood. The chain couples TRBV29-1 to TRBJ2-5; 9 nucleotides agree with TRBD1. This clonotype was obtained from a human donor in a cohort sampled during active COVID-19. In nucleotides, the CDR3 is TGCAGCGTTTTGACAGGGGGAGGCAAGGAGGGCCAGTACTTC. Protein: CSVLTGGGKEGQYF. Based on the CDR3 plus reference TRBV29-1 and TRBJ2-5, the full variable domain is SAVISQKPSRDICQRGTSLTIQCQVDSQVTMMFWYRQQPGQSLTLIATANQGSEATYESGFVIDKFPISRPNLTFSTLTVSNMSPEDSSIYLCSVLTGGGKEGQYFGPGTRLLVL.